Following are 18 T cell receptor beta chains from one sample sequenced in a study of T-cell memory formation after mild COVID-19. Via MiXCR, TCRdb re-called the 5' RACE reads, giving one row per CDR3 protein. The repertoire consists of 250,000 to 350,000 distinct CDR3 sequences, with more than 13% occurring once and the leading ten covering 21%. Sequencing was carried out using PBMCs or a T cell subset sorted from them (not recorded which). The receptors stem from a man aged 18 to 30 who had mild COVID-19 (a few samples of this study predate the infection). Cell type and time point are not known.

The chain is built from TRBV7-6 and TRBJ1-1; tentatively, D is TRBD1 (5 bases). Germline V gene data show CDR1 as SGHVS and CDR2 as FNYEAQ. V dropped 4 bases and J dropped 3 bases, with 15 bases sitting between them. This CDR3 comprises 15 residues. CDR3 residues: CASSSPVGGDTEAFF. CDR3 nucleotides: TGTGCCAGCAGCTCTCCGGTCGGGGGAGACACTGAAGCTTTCTTT.

This clonotype has just a few counts. For the CDR3, the DNA is TGTGCCAGCAGTTATACCTCAATGAACACTGAAGCTTTCTTT. The encoded protein is CASSYTSMNTEAFF. This chain links TRBV6-2 or TRBV6-3 with TRBJ1-1; no firm D call. V was cut by 3 bases and J by 0 bases, with 8 bases left in between. CDR3 length equals 14 residues. Germline lookup yields CDR1 MNHEY and CDR2 SVGEGT.

The chain combines TRBV15 with TRBJ2-5; 12 bases map to TRBD2. V was pared by 5 bases and J by 5 bases, with 9 bases of the junction left unmatched. Germline V gives CDR1 LNHNV, CDR2 YYDKDF (reference sequence). There are 16 residues in the CDR3. In DNA, the CDR3 is TGTGCCACCAGCCGAATCTCTAGCGGGGGGGAGGAGACCCAGTACTTC. Translating it yields CATSRISSGGEETQYF.

In nucleotides, the CDR3 is TGTGCCAGCAGTCCGACGTCTCCTGAAGCTTTCTTT. This codes for CASSPTSPEAFF. The V and J genes are TRBV11-2 and TRBJ1-1; D ambiguous. Trimming left V 6 bases short and J 6 bases short, with 11 bases between. This CDR3 is 12 amino acids long. The germline V gene has CDR1 SGHAT and CDR2 FQNNGV.

This clonotype was counted a few times. The chain recombines TRBV20-1 with TRBJ1-1, with no clear D. Germline lookup yields CDR1 DFQATT and CDR2 SNEGSKA (reference sequence). Trimming removed 3 bases at V and 3 bases at J, with 8 bases between. The CDR3 runs to 12 residues. The CDR3 region has the DNA TGCAGTGCTAGCCAGGCCTACACTGAAGCTTTCTTT. Protein sequence: CSASQAYTEAFF.

The chain carries TRBV7-9 and TRBJ2-6; weak D call: TRBD1 (5 bases). CDR1 is SEHNR, CDR2 FQNEAQ, per germline (reference sequence). Trimming left V 2 bases short and J 0 bases short, with 11 bases between. This CDR3 comprises 17 residues. The CDR3 region is CASSLLDKPSGANVLTF. DNA for the CDR3: TGTGCCAGCAGCTTACTGGACAAACCCTCTGGGGCCAACGTCCTGACTTTC. Drawing the rest from reference TRBV7-9 and TRBJ2-6, the complete variable domain is DTGVSQNPRHKITKRGQNVTFRCDPISEHNRLYWYRQTLGQGPEFLTYFQNEAQLEKSRLLSDRFSAERPKGSFSTLEIQRTEQGDSAMYLCASSLLDKPSGANVLTFGAGSRLTVL.

This clonotype was seen a handful of times. The gene calls are TRBV4-2 and TRBJ2-5, with 7 nucleotides matching TRBD2. The CDR3 is 17 residues long. Germline V gives CDR1 LGHNA, CDR2 YNFKEQ. J lost 10 bases, V lost 0 bases, and 17 bases had no gene match. The CDR3 region is CASSQDFGGGPRGSQYF. DNA of the CDR3: TGTGCCAGCAGCCAAGATTTTGGCGGGGGTCCCCGGGGGAGCCAGTACTTC.

This clonotype was picked up a small number of times. This chain's CDR3 is CASSQARLGLVGYTF. CDR3 bases: TGCGCCAGCAGCCAAGCTCGACTAGGACTAGTAGGCTACACCTTC. The genes are TRBV4-1 and TRBJ1-2, with D unresolved. Trimming shortened V by 1 base and J by 8 bases, and 17 bases separated the two germline ends. The germline CDR1 and CDR2 sequences are MGHRA and YSYEKL. The CDR3 is 15 residues long.

This clonotype was recorded a few times. This chain joins TRBV24-1 and TRBJ2-3; no reliable D call. Germline CDR1 and CDR2: KGHDR and SFDVKD. With 3 bases removed from V and 6 bases from J, the gap between germline ends came to 6 bases. This CDR3 has 12 residues. The CDR3 reads CATSDPPDTQYF. CDR3 DNA: TGTGCCACCAGTGATCCCCCCGATACGCAGTATTTT.

V gene TRBV18 combines with J gene TRBJ1-1; the D gene is possibly TRBD1 (6 bases). The germline V and J ends were trimmed by 3 bases and 3 bases, with 11 bases remaining between them. The CDR3 is 14 residues long. Germline values: CDR1 KGHSH, CDR2 LQKENI. The chain's CDR3 is CASSPAAGDTEAFF. The CDR3 DNA is TGTGCCAGCTCACCGGCCGCAGGGGACACTGAAGCTTTCTTT.

This clonotype has only a few counts. The V and J genes are TRBV7-8 and TRBJ2-1; the D gene is possibly TRBD1 (8 bases). The CDR3 length is 22 residues. Deletions cut 1 base from V and 0 bases from J, with 28 bases between. The V gene's germline CDR1 is SGHVS and CDR2 FQNEAQ. The CDR3 is CASSLVPGQVVLRGSSYNEQFF. The CDR3 DNA follows: TGTGCCAGCAGCTTAGTCCCGGGACAGGTAGTACTGCGGGGGAGCTCCTACAATGAGCAGTTCTTC.

This clonotype was recorded many times. The chain combines TRBV9 with TRBJ2-7; 7 bases line up with TRBD1. Trimming cost V 3 bases and J 2 bases; bases outside gene matches: 8. The CDR3 loop spans 15 amino acids. Germline loops: CDR1 SGDLS, CDR2 YYNGEE. The CDR3 is CASSASPQGAYEQYF. Here the CDR3 DNA reads TGTGCCAGCAGCGCGAGCCCTCAGGGGGCCTACGAGCAGTACTTC.

This clonotype has at least ten counts. V gene TRBV4-1 combines with J gene TRBJ2-5; D might be TRBD2 (6 bases). V lost 0 bases to trimming and J lost 5 bases, with 10 bases between them. The CDR3 spans 14 residues. CDR1 is MGHRA and CDR2 is YSYEKL in the germline V gene. The CDR3 DNA sequence: TGCGCCAGCAGCCAAGATTCAGGGAGGGAGACCCAGTACTTC. It specifies CASSQDSGRETQYF.

This clonotype has a handful of counts. The chain carries TRBV6-6 and TRBJ1-1; no reliable D call. V lost 4 bases and J 8 bases, leaving 5 bases between the germline ends. The CDR3 is 10 residues long. Germline V gene data show CDR1 as MNHNY and CDR2 as SVGAGI (reference sequence). CDR3 region: CASSWPEAFF. The DNA of the CDR3 is TGTGCCAGCAGTTGGCCCGAAGCTTTCTTT.

This clonotype was seen more than once but under ten times. The V gene is TRBV7-3, the J gene TRBJ1-2, with D hard to call. The V gene lost 5 bases and the J gene lost 1 base, with 8 bases spanning the gap. Germline values: CDR1 SGHTA, CDR2 FQGTGA. This CDR3 has 13 amino acids. The CDR3 is CASSQDYNYGYTF. CDR3 sequence (DNA): TGTGCCAGCAGCCAAGATTATAACTATGGCTACACCTTC.

This chain uses TRBV5-4 with TRBJ1-2; a weak D match, TRBD1 (5 bases). The CDR3 length is 15 residues. Germline CDR1 SGHNT, CDR2 YYREEE (reference sequence). With 0 bases removed from V and 3 bases from J, the gap between germline ends came to 12 bases. CDR3 coding DNA: TGTGCCAGCAGCTTGGGAGGGGACGGGGACTATGGCTACACCTTC. Translating it yields CASSLGGDGDYGYTF.

The genes are TRBV12-3 or TRBV12-4 and TRBJ2-1, with D maybe TRBD1 (5 bases). The CDR3 spans 12 residues. V lost 8 bases and J 8 bases, leaving 13 bases between the germline ends. The CDR3 is CASAPGRDEQFF. The CDR3, as DNA: TGTGCCAGCGCCCCAGGGCGCGATGAGCAGTTCTTC.

In this sample, this clonotype turned up a few times. The CDR3 DNA reads as TGTGCCAGCAGCCAAACCCTACGGGGGAACACTGAAGCTTTCTTT. Translated, it gives CASSQTLRGNTEAFF. The genes are TRBV3-1 and TRBJ1-1; D gene ambiguous. CDR1 LGHDT and CDR2 YNNKEL come from the germline V gene (reference sequence). The CDR3 runs to 15 residues. V lost 2 bases, J lost 1 base, and 11 bases lay in between.